Here is one T cell receptor (beta chain) with its context. What it binds is unknown. This record comes from a study of Ad26.COV2.S vaccination and SARS-CoV-2 variants. The wider study: Ad26.COV2.S given intramuscularly, once or twice 56 days apart. Regarding the study as a whole: Placebo recipients and vaccine recipients were similar in non-spike TCR breadth.

The method was immunoSEQ multiplex PCR; TCRdb's version includes in-frame clones alone and lacks a portion of them. The sample has roughly 330,000 clones, about 90% seen once. The CDR3 is 13 amino acids. Unmatched junction bases numbered 3, after V lost 5 bases and J lost 4 bases. The germline V gene encodes CDR1 SGHVS and CDR2 FNYEAQ. As for treatment: roughly 19 received Ad26.COV2.S at low or high dose, single or two shots; about 5 received placebo; per-sample allocation not given. Sampling occurred on day 63 after the first vaccine or placebo injection. The sequence was obtained from a person aged 18-65 years who received the Ad26.COV2.S COVID-19 vaccine or a placebo. The sequences come from peripheral blood, collected in a trial of Ad26.COV2.S vaccine versus placebo. This sequence joins TRBV7-6 and TRBJ2-3; the match to TRBD2 covers 7 bases. CDR3 region: CASSPGGADTQYF. CDR3 bases: TGTGCCAGCAGCCCGGGAGGTGCAGATACGCAGTATTTT.